Given below is one T cell receptor (beta chain) in context. A junction end diverges from the germline sequence, so it may reflect a read error. In the authors' workflow: Estimated nucleated cell counts came from reference gene primer amplification. The assay was immunoSEQ multiplex PCR, and TCRdb's table has in-frame clones only and misses some. The V and J calls and clone size were taken over from that table, and D and trimming were inferred from the DNA. The table records about 240,000 clones, 82% of them present only once. The data derive from a study of blood T cell repertoires in COVID-19. Study-wide context: Some COVID-19 samples were acute and others convalescent; all came from the United States, Italy and Spain. The cDNA or gDNA used as material had been derived from T cells, B-cell-depleted T cells, or PBMCs.

Looked up from germline, CDR1 is SGHDN and CDR2 is FVKESK. The CDR3 sequence is 13 residues long. The rearrangement uses TRBV14 and TRBJ2-7; D may be TRBD1 (5 bases). This sequence originates from a woman in her fifties or sixties with active or convalescent COVID-19. The specimen sequenced was peripheral blood. This CDR3 is CASSQDPDSHPRF. CDR3 DNA sequence: TGTGCCAGCAGCCAAGATCCCGACAGTCACCCCCGCTTC.